This T cell receptor beta chain was captured by sequencing in a study of human T cells and chemical hapten exposure. Looking at the study overall: Per-sample variation in TCR yield stemmed mainly from small pooled library volume differences. Whole-study findings and limits: Sensitizing to DPC left TCRs with a frequency above 1 in 1000 unaltered.

Unique molecular identifiers were affixed to discrete cDNA molecules within the library. Study processing details: A per-sample median of about 95,000 TCRs was observed, with counts ranging from roughly 20,000 to 700,000. One entry per CDR3 protein results from TCRdb running MiXCR on the RACE reads. TCRdb's processing, not the study's, gives the V and J calls here. The table includes approximately 81,000 distinct CDR3 sequences, about 9% detected once. Time point specified: healthy volunteer bleed at 6 weeks. The authors extracted total RNA from unfractionated whole blood. Germline assignment: CDR1 SQVTM and CDR2 ANQGSEA. There are 14 residues in the CDR3. V lost 4 bases to trimming and J lost 8 bases, with 17 bases between them. This clonotype was recorded at least ten times. Its antigen is undetermined.

Sequenced: whole blood. This rearrangement joins TRBV29-1 to TRBJ1-4, with D perhaps matching TRBD1 (5 bases). This sequence was found in a male donor in good health. Some clones in this sample may be carry-over from other donors' samples. DNA for the CDR3: TGCAGCGTTGGAAGGAGGGGAGGTGACGAAAAACTGTTTTTT. Translation gives CSVGRRGGDEKLFF.